These 9 T cell receptor beta chains share one sample of origin, sequenced in a study of blood T cell repertoires in COVID-19. Generated by immunoSEQ multiplex PCR, the TCRdb table keeps only in-frame clones and is missing some. The sample carries fewer than 350,000 clones, about nine tenths recorded once. The specimen sequenced was PBMCs or T cells enriched from blood (not recorded which). Every receptor here comes from a woman younger than 45 who had been exposed to COVID-19.

The sample holds a few counts of this clone. V is TRBV30 and J is TRBJ1-3, with D maybe TRBD1 (6 bases). The CDR3 has 19 amino acids. Germline CDR1 GTSNPN, CDR2 SVGIG (reference sequence). V was cut by 0 bases and J by 0 bases, with 21 bases left in between. In DNA, the CDR3 is TGTGCCTGGAGTGTAAAGTCGTTAGGGCAGGGGTACTCTGGAAACACCATATATTTT. This translates into CAWSVKSLGQGYSGNTIYF. The full variable domain, with the rest looked up from reference TRBV30 and TRBJ1-3, is SQTIHQWPATLVQPVGSPLSLECTVEGTSNPNLYWYRQAAGRGLQLLFYSVGIGQISSEVPQNLSASRPQDRQFILSSKKLLLSDSGFYLCAWSVKSLGQGYSGNTIYFGEGSWLTVV.

This clone has more than one count but fewer than ten. V gene TRBV12-3 or TRBV12-4 combines with J gene TRBJ1-5; D gene ambiguous. CDR3 size: 12 residues. Trimming pared 4 bases from V and 11 bases from J, leaving 12 bases between. The CDR3, as DNA: TGTGCCAGCAGTTACGGGAGTCGCGCCCAGCATTTT. This encodes CASSYGSRAQHF.

This clone has only a few counts. The rearrangement links TRBV30 to TRBJ1-2, with a possible D match to TRBD1 (6 bases). This CDR3 spans 15 amino acids. CDR1 is GTSNPN and CDR2 is SVGIG in the germline V gene (reference sequence). V gave up 4 bases and J gave up 7 bases, with 22 bases separating them. The CDR3 region has the DNA TGTGCCTGGACCACTCCCGGGACAAAGTGGGCTGGCTACACCTTC. It codes for CAWTTPGTKWAGYTF. The complete variable domain, with remaining parts taken from reference TRBV30 and TRBJ1-2, reads SQTIHQWPATLVQPVGSPLSLECTVEGTSNPNLYWYRQAAGRGLQLLFYSVGIGQISSEVPQNLSASRPQDRQFILSSKKLLLSDSGFYLCAWTTPGTKWAGYTFGSGTRLTVV.

The J gene is TRBJ2-7, the V gene TRBV5-8; 11 nucleotides agree with TRBD2. The junction had 13 bases not matched to a gene; V was cut back by 4 bases and J by 4 bases. CDR1 is SGHTS and CDR2 is YDEGEE in the germline V gene. The length of the CDR3 is 17 residues. The CDR3 loop is CASSPPSGTSGYYEQYF. The CDR3 DNA reads TGTGCCAGCAGCCCTCCCTCCGGGACTAGCGGATATTACGAGCAGTACTTC.

This chain uses TRBV12-3 or TRBV12-4 with TRBJ1-5; D call uncertain. The CDR3 sequence is 12 residues long. Between the trimmed V and J ends, which lost 3 bases and 6 bases, there was a span of 6 bases. As DNA, the CDR3 is TGTGCCAGCAGTTTTTTGGCTCAGCCCCAGCATTTT. Translated, it gives CASSFLAQPQHF.

The chain combines TRBV10-2 with TRBJ2-1, with TRBD2 matching over 7 bases. The ends lost 2 bases at V and 5 bases at J; junction bases unmatched: 9. Germline CDR1 is WSHSY and CDR2 is SAAADI. CDR3 length equals 16 residues. CDR3 residues: CASSEPFTSANNEQFF. The CDR3 DNA reads as TGCGCCAGCAGTGAGCCGTTTACTAGCGCGAACAATGAGCAGTTCTTC.

This clone is a singleton in its sample. The J gene is TRBJ1-5, the V gene TRBV28, with D possibly matching TRBD1 (6 bases). CDR1 and CDR2 from the germline V gene are MDHEN and SYDVKM. The length of the CDR3 is 16 residues. The germline V and J ends were trimmed by 3 bases and 3 bases, with 15 bases remaining between them. The CDR3 DNA is TGTGCCAGCAGTTTCGGAAAGGGGGTAAACAATCAGCCCCAGCATTTT. The encoded protein is CASSFGKGVNNQPQHF.

The chain is built from TRBV5-1 and TRBJ2-5, with D possibly TRBD1 on 5 matching bases. Trimming removed 8 bases from V and 5 bases from J, with 7 bases in between. In germline, CDR1 is SGHRS, CDR2 YFSETQ. The CDR3 is 10 amino acids. In DNA, the CDR3 is TGCGCCAGTAAGGGGGAGACCCAGTACTTC. Translation gives CASKGETQYF.

The rearrangement links TRBV10-3 to TRBJ2-2; no clear D. V lost 7 bases and J lost 3, with 6 bases in between. CDR3 length: 12 residues. Per the germline V gene, CDR1 is ENHRY and CDR2 is SYGVKD. The CDR3 DNA follows: TGTGCCATCACCCCGGACACCGGGGAGCTGTTTTTT. Amino acids: CAITPDTGELFF.